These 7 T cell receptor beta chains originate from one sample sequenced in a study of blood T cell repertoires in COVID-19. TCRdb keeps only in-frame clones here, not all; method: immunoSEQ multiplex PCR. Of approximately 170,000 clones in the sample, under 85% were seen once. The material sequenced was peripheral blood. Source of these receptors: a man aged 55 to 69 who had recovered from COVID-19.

This CDR3 is CASSWGGGAGSYEQYF. The CDR3 DNA sequence: TGTGCCAGCAGTTGGGGCGGGGGAGCGGGGTCCTACGAGCAGTACTTC. The chain is built from TRBV27 and TRBJ2-7, with 7 bases matching TRBD2. This CDR3 is built from 16 residues. V was clipped by 4 bases and J by 1 base; unmatched bases: 10. Germline values: CDR1 MNHEY, CDR2 SMNVEV (reference sequence).

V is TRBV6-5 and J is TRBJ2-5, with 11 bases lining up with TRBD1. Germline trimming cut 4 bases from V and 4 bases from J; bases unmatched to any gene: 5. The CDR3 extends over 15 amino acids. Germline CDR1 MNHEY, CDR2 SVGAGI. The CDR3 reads CASSSTGTGGETQYF. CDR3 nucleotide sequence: TGTGCCAGCAGTTCCACCGGGACAGGGGGAGAGACCCAGTACTTC.

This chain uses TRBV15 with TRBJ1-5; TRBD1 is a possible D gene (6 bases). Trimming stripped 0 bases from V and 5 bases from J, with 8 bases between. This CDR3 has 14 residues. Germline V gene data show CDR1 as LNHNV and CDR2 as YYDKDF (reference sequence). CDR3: CATSRDRGDQPQHF. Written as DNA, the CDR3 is TGTGCCACCAGCAGAGACAGGGGAGATCAGCCCCAGCATTTT.

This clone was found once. For the CDR3, the DNA is TGTGCCAGCAGCTCTAACAGGGGAGCTAATGAAAAACTGTTTTTT. This sequence encodes CASSSNRGANEKLFF. The chain is built from TRBV5-6 and TRBJ1-4, with 7 nucleotides matching TRBD1. Germline trimming cut 3 bases from V and 3 bases from J; bases unmatched to any gene: 5. The CDR3 length is 15 residues. Germline loops: CDR1 SGHDT, CDR2 YYEEEE.

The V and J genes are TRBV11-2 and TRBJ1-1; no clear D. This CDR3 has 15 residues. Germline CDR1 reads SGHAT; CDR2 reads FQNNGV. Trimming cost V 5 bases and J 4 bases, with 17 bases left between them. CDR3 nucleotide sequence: TGTGCCAGCAGCAAACTTGAGGCTTCGAGCACTGAAGCTTTCTTT. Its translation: CASSKLEASSTEAFF.

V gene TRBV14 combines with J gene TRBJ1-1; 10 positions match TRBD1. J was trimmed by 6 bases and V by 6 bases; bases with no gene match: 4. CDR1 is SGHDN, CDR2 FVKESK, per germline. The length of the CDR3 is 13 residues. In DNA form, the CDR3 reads TGTGCCAGCAGACGACAGGGGGCTGCTGAAGCTTTCTTT. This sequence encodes CASRRQGAAEAFF.

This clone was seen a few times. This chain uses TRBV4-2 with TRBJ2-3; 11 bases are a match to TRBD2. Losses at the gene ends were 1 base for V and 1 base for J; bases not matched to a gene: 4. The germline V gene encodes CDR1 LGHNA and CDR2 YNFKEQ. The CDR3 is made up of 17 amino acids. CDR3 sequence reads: CASSQGVGLAGTDTQYF. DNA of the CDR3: TGTGCCAGCAGCCAAGGTGTGGGACTAGCGGGCACAGATACGCAGTATTTT.